This TCR beta chain was found in a study of blood T cell repertoires in COVID-19. Whole-study context: The analysed material was cDNA or gDNA that came from T cells, B-cell-depleted T cells, or PBMCs.

Original processing notes: Estimation of nucleated cell counts was performed using reference gene primer amplification. Repertoires were generated with immunoSEQ multiplex PCR, while TCRdb's copy carries only in-frame clones and drops some. V, J and clone size reflect that table, while D and trimming were determined from the DNA. This sample yields some 250,000 clones, of which approximately 82% are seen a single time; 3.4% belongs to the top ten. Germline loops: CDR1 SGHAT, CDR2 FQNNGV. The CDR3 runs to 13 residues. V trimming: 5 bases; J trimming: 8 bases; junction bases outside the gene matches: 7.

This chain connects TRBV11-2 to TRBJ2-3; 7 bases agree with TRBD2. The sequence came from a woman aged 18-30 years with acute or convalescent COVID-19. Sequencing used peripheral blood. In DNA, the CDR3 is TGTGCCAGCAGCGCCGGGGGGAAGGGTACGCAGTATTTT. Protein product: CASSAGGKGTQYF.